A selection of T cell receptor beta chains follows, all from one sample in a study of cytomegalovirus exposure and HLA in healthy donors. Method: immunoSEQ multiplex PCR; TCRdb's copy keeps in-frame clones and lacks some. The profile shows 150,000 to 200,000 clones, 80% of them singletons. Sample: PBMCs. The receptors come from a young woman in good health and CMV-seronegative. Both conserved end residues are part of each CDR3. The D gene is left open where the match is weak. Not all rows give a size; the values are once, few, many and, for expanded clones, a class.

d_call j_call clone_size v_call cdr3_nt cdr3_aa
NA TRBJ2-1 NA TRBV7-3 TGTGCCAGCAGCCGGAGCGGGACAGGTGGCAATGAGCAGTTCTTC CASSRSGTGGNEQFF
NA TRBJ2-1 NA TRBV5-1 TGCGCCAGCAGCTTGGAAAGGTCCACCCGGAGTACGTACTACAATGAGCAGTTCTTC CASSLERSTRSTYYNEQFF
NA TRBJ1-1 NA TRBV9 TGTGCCAGCAGCGTGCATCAGGGGCTTGAAGCTTTCTTT CASSVHQGLEAFF
NA TRBJ2-7 NA TRBV15 TGTGCCACCAGCAGGGATTTCAGGGGAAGGGACTTC CATSRDFRGRDF
TRBD1 TRBJ1-6 NA TRBV28 TGTGCCAGCACCCTGGGGGACAGGGAGCGATCACCCCTCCACTTT CASTLGDRERSPLHF
NA TRBJ1-5 NA TRBV30 TGTGCCTGGAGTGGAGTAAGTAGAAGTCAGCCCCAGCATTTT CAWSGVSRSQPQHF
NA TRBJ2-7 NA TRBV27 TGTGCCAGCAGTCCTCTGGGCTTTAGCTCCTACGAGCAGTACTTC CASSPLGFSSYEQYF
NA TRBJ1-6 NA TRBV5-1 TGCGCCAGCAGCCTACAGGATCCCCTCTATAATTCACCCCTCCACTTT CASSLQDPLYNSPLHF
TRBD1 TRBJ1-2 NA TRBV4-1 TGCGCCAGCAGCCAAGCCCTGCAGGGGGAGCATGGCTACACCTTC CASSQALQGEHGYTF
NA TRBJ1-1 few TRBV28 TGTGCCAGCAGTTTACGACCCGGTGGGGGGAGGAACACTGAAGCTTTCTTT CASSLRPGGGRNTEAFF
NA TRBJ1-5 NA TRBV14 TGTGCCAGCAGCCAATCGCCGGCGGGGGCTAGCAATCAGCCCCAGCATTTT CASSQSPAGASNQPQHF
TRBD1 TRBJ1-2 NA TRBV18 TGTGCCAGCTCGAGACAGGGGATCAACTATGGCTACACCTTC CASSRQGINYGYTF
TRBD1 TRBJ2-1 NA TRBV7-6 TGTGCCAGCAGCTGGGGACAGGGGCTGGGGTATGAGCAGTTCTTC CASSWGQGLGYEQFF
TRBD2 TRBJ2-7 NA TRBV19 TGTGCCAGTAGTATAGGTCTAGCGGGGACCTACGAGCAGTACTTC CASSIGLAGTYEQYF
TRBD1 TRBJ1-2 NA TRBV9 TGTGCCAGCAGCGTCTTTACCGGGACAGGGGACTATGGCTACACCTTC CASSVFTGTGDYGYTF
TRBD2 TRBJ2-5 once TRBV27 TGTGCCAGCAGCTTCTTATTCCCGGGGGGGGTAGAGACCCAGTACTTC CASSFLFPGGVETQYF
TRBD1 TRBJ2-1 NA TRBV29-1 TGCAGCGTCCGCCGGACAGGAAACAATGAGCAGTTCTTC CSVRRTGNNEQFF
NA TRBJ2-7 NA TRBV7-2 TGTGCCAGCAGCTCCGCTACCACCTACGAGCAGTACTTC CASSSATTYEQYF
TRBD2 TRBJ2-3 NA TRBV7-2 TGTGCCAGCAGCTTGGGGCTAGCGGGGTGGACAGATACGCAGTATTTT CASSLGLAGWTDTQYF
NA TRBJ1-2 NA TRBV2 TGTGCCAGCAGTGAGACAGGACCTCACTATGGCTACACCTTC CASSETGPHYGYTF
NA TRBJ1-1 few TRBV30 TGTGCCTGGGGGACACTGGAGAACACTGAAGCTTTCTTT CAWGTLENTEAFF
NA TRBJ2-5 few TRBV6-1 TGTGCCAGCAGAAGAGCGGGCGCCCCCGAGACCCAGTACTTC CASRRAGAPETQYF
NA TRBJ2-5 few TRBV5-1 TGCGCCAGCAGCTTGGGCGGGGTCGGGGAGACCCAGTACTTC CASSLGGVGETQYF
NA TRBJ1-3 many TRBV6-1 TGTGCCAGCAGTAACAGGGACCGGGGCACCATATATTTT CASSNRDRGTIYF
TRBD2 TRBJ2-5 NA TRBV5-1 TGCGCCAGCAGCTTGGCCCTAGCGGGGGTGAAAGAGACCCAGTACTTC CASSLALAGVKETQYF
NA TRBJ2-7 NA TRBV4-1 TGCGCCAGCAGCCTCGATGCGGAGGGCGTCTACGAGCAGTACTTC CASSLDAEGVYEQYF
NA TRBJ2-2 NA TRBV19 TGTGCCAGTAGTATAGATTCTCGCGGGGCGGGCACCGGGGAGCTGTTTTTT CASSIDSRGAGTGELFF
NA TRBJ2-5 NA TRBV4-3 TGCGCCAGCAGCCAAGATGGTAGGAGCCCCACCCAGTACTTC CASSQDGRSPTQYF
NA TRBJ1-3 few TRBV7-2 TGTGCCAGCAGCCCCAGGGGAGGAAACACCATATATTTT CASSPRGGNTIYF
TRBD2 TRBJ2-3 NA TRBV9 TGTGCCAGCAGCGTAGCCCCTAGCGGGCCACCGGGAGGGTTCACATATACGCAGTATTTT CASSVAPSGPPGGFTYTQYF
TRBD1 TRBJ1-2 once TRBV4-1 TGCGCCAGCAGCCAGTCACATGGACAGGCCAACTATGGCTACACCTTC CASSQSHGQANYGYTF
TRBD1 TRBJ1-4 NA TRBV30 TGTGCCTGGAGTGTACAGGGGGCGCGAAGTGAAAAACTGTTTTTT CAWSVQGARSEKLFF
NA TRBJ2-3 NA TRBV6-5 TGTGCCAGCAGTTACCAGGGCAGGGTAGATACGCAGTATTTT CASSYQGRVDTQYF
TRBD1 TRBJ2-1 NA TRBV18 TGTGCCAGCTCACCCAACCCAGGGGGCTCCTACAATGAGCAGTTCTTC CASSPNPGGSYNEQFF
TRBD1 TRBJ1-1 NA TRBV4-1 TGCGCCAGCAGCCGGGTAAGGACAGGGGGTTCTGACACTGAAGCTTTCTTT CASSRVRTGGSDTEAFF
TRBD2 TRBJ2-7 NA TRBV11-2 TGTGCCAGCAGCCGATTAGCGGGGGGGCGCGAGCAGTACTTC CASSRLAGGREQYF
NA TRBJ1-1 medium-sized TRBV12-2 TGTGCAAGTCGCTTAGCACCCTGTATGAAGGGGAACACCGGAGACGACACTGAAGCTTTCTTT CASRLAPCMKGNTGDDTEAFF
NA TRBJ2-7 NA TRBV6-5 TGTGCCAGCAGTTTACGACAGGCCTCCTACGAGCAGTACTTC CASSLRQASYEQYF
TRBD2 TRBJ2-1 NA TRBV7-3 TGTGCCAGCAGCGCAGGCGGGGGAACCTACAATGAGCAGTTCTTC CASSAGGGTYNEQFF
NA TRBJ1-1 NA TRBV27 TGTGCCAGCAGTTTAGAGGGAAACACTGAAGCTTTCTTT CASSLEGNTEAFF
NA TRBJ2-1 NA TRBV6-5 TGTGCCAGCAGTTACGGTCCCGGTGCCGGGAACAATGAGCAGTTCTTC CASSYGPGAGNNEQFF
NA TRBJ1-1 NA TRBV25-1 TGTGCCAGCAGTGCGGTGTCGGAGGGGATCATGAACACTGAAGCTTTCTTT CASSAVSEGIMNTEAFF
NA TRBJ1-3 NA TRBV27 TGTGCCAGCAAGCCCACAGGGAGCTCTGGAAACACCATATATTTT CASKPTGSSGNTIYF
TRBD1 TRBJ1-6 NA TRBV7-9 TGTGCCAGCAGTGATACCGGGACAGGGTATTCACCCCTCCACTTT CASSDTGTGYSPLHF
TRBD2 TRBJ2-7 NA TRBV11-2 TGTGCCAGCAGCTTAGATCAAGCGGGGGAGCAGTACTTC CASSLDQAGEQYF
TRBD2 TRBJ2-7 NA TRBV7-2 TGTGCCAGCAGCTTAGCATTGGGACTAGCGGGGGGCCAGAACGAGCAGTACTTC CASSLALGLAGGQNEQYF
TRBD1 TRBJ2-2 NA TRBV15 TGTGCCACCAGGGACAGGGCATGGCCCGGGGAGCTGTTTTTT CATRDRAWPGELFF
NA TRBJ2-2 once TRBV5-1 TGCGCCAGTACCCCAAGAGAGCGAATTGCCACCGGGGAGCTGTTTTTT CASTPRERIATGELFF
NA TRBJ2-7 once TRBV6-5 TGTGCCAGCAGTCAGGGACAACTCTACGAGCAGTACTTC CASSQGQLYEQYF
TRBD1 TRBJ1-2 NA TRBV19 TGTGCCAGTACGGAAATGGGACAGCCCTATGGCTACACCTTC CASTEMGQPYGYTF